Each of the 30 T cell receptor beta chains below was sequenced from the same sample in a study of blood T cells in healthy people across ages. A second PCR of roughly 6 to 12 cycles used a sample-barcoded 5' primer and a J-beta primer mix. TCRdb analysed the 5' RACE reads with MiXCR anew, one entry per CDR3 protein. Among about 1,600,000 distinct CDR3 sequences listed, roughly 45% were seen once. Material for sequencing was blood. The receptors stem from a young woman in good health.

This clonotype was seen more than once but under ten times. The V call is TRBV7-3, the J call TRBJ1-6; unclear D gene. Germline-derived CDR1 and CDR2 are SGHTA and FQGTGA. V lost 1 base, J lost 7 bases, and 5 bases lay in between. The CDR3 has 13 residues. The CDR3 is CASSLSANSPLHF. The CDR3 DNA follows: TGTGCCAGCAGCTTAAGCGCGAATTCACCCCTCCACTTT. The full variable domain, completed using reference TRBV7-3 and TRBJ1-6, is GAGVSQTPSNKVTEKGKYVELRCDPISGHTALYWYRQSLGQGPEFLIYFQGTGAADDSGLPNDRFFAVRPEGSVSTLKIQRTERGDSAVYLCASSLSANSPLHFGNGTRLTVT.

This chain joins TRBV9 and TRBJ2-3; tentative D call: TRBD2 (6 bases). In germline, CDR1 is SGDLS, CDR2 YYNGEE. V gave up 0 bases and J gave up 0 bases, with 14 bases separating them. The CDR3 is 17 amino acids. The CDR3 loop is CASSVVGGQTSTDTQYF. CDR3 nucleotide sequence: TGTGCCAGCAGCGTAGTCGGGGGTCAAACTAGCACAGATACGCAGTATTTT. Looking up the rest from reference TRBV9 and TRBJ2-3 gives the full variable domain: DSGVTQTPKHLITATGQRVTLRCSPRSGDLSVYWYQQSLDQGLQFLIQYYNGEERAKGNILERFSAQQFPDLHSELNLSSLELGDSALYFCASSVVGGQTSTDTQYFGPGTRLTVL.

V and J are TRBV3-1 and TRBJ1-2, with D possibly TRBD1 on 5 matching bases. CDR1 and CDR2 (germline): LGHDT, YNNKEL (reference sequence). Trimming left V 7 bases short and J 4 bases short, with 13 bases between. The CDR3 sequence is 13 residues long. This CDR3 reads CASTHTGGYGYTF. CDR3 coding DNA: TGTGCCAGCACTCACACCGGGGGCTATGGCTACACCTTC.

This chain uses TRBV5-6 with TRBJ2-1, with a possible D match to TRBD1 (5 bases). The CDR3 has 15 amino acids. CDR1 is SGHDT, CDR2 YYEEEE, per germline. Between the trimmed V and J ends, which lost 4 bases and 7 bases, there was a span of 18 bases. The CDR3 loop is CASSPGHLGVNEQFF. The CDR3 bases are TGTGCCAGCAGCCCCGGTCACCTAGGGGTAAATGAGCAGTTCTTC.

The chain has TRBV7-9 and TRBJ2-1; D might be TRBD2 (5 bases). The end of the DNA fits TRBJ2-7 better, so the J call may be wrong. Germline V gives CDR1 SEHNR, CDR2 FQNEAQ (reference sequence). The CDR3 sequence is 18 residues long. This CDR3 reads CASSLSANPGLSYNEQYF. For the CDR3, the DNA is TGTGCCAGCAGCTTATCCGCGAATCCAGGACTTTCCTACAATGAGCAGTACTTC.

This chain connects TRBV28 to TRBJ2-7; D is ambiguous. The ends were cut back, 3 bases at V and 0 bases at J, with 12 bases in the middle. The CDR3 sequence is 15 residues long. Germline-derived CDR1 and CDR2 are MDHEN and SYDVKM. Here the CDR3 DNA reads TGTGCCAGCAGTTTCGGGCAGTTCTACTCCTACGAGCAGTACTTC. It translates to CASSFGQFYSYEQYF. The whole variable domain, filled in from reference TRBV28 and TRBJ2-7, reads DVKVTQSSRYLVKRTGEKVFLECVQDMDHENMFWYRQDPGLGLRLIYFSYDVKMKEKGDIPEGYSVSREKKERFSLILESASTNQTSMYLCASSFGQFYSYEQYFGPGTRLTVT.

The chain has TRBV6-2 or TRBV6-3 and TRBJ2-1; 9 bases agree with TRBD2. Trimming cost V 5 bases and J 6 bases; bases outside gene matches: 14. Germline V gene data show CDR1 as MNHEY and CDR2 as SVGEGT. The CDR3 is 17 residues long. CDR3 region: CASSPTLPSGKGNEQFF. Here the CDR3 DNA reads TGTGCCAGCAGTCCCACTCTCCCTAGCGGGAAGGGCAATGAGCAGTTCTTC.

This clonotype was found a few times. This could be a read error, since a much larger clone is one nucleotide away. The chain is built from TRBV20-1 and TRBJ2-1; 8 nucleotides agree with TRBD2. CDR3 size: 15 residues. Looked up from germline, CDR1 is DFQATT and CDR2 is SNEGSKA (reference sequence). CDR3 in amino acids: CSVRDSSGITDEQFF. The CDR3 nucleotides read TGCAGTGTTAGAGATAGTAGCGGGATCACGGATGAGCAGTTCTTC.

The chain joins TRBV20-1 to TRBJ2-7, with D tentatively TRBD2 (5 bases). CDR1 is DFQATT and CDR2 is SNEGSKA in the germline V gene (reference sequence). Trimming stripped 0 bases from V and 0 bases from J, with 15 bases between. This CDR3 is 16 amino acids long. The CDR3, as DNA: TGCAGTGCTAGAGATCGGGAAAGGCCAAGCTCCTACGAGCAGTACTTC. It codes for CSARDRERPSSYEQYF.

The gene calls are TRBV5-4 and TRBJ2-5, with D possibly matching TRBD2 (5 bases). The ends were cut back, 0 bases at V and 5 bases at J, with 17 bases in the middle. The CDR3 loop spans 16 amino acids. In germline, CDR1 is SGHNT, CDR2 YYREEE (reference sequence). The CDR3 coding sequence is TGTGCCAGCAGCTTGGAGGGCGGGCGCAAGGATGAGACCCAGTACTTC. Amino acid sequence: CASSLEGGRKDETQYF.

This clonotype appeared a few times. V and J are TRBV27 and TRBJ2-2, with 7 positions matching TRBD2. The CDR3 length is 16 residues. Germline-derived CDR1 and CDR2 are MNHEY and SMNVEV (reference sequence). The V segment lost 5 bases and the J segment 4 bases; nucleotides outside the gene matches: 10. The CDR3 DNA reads TGTGCCAGCAGTCCCAAGGGACTACTCGTCACCGGGGAGCTGTTTTTT. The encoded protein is CASSPKGLLVTGELFF.

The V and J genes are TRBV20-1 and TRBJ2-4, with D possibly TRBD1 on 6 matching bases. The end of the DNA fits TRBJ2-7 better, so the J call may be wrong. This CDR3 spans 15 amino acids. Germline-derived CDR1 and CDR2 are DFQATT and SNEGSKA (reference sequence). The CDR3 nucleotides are TGCAGTGCTAGAGATGGTGGGGGCCCCTCCTACGAGCAGTACTTC. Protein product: CSARDGGGPSYEQYF.

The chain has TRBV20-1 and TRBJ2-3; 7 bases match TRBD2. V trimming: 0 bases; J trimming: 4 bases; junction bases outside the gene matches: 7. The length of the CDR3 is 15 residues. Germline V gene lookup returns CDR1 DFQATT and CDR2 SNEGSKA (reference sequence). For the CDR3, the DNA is TGCAGTGCTAGAGAAACTAGCGTGGGGGCAGATACGCAGTATTTT. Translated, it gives CSARETSVGADTQYF.

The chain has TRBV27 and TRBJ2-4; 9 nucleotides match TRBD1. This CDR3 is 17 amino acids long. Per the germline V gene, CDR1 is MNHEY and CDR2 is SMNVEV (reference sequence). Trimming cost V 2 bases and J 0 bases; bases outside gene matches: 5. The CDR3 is CASSLGTGPLAKNIQYF. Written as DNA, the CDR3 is TGTGCCAGCAGTTTAGGGACAGGGCCATTAGCCAAAAACATTCAGTACTTC.

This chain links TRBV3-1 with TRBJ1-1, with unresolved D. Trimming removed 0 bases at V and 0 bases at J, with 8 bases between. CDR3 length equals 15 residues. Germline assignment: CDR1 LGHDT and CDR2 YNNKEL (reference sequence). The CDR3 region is CASSQETSMNTEAFF. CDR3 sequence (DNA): TGTGCCAGCAGCCAAGAGACCAGCATGAACACTGAAGCTTTCTTT.

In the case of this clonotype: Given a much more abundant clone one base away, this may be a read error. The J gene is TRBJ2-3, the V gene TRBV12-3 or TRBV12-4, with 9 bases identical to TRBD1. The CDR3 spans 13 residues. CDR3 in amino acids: CASSRTGADAQYF. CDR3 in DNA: TGTGCCAGCAGTCGGACAGGGGCAGATGCGCAGTATTTT.

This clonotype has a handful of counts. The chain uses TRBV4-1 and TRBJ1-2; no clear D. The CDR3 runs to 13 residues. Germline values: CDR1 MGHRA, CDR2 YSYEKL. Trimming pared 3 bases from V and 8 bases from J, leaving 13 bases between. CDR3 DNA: TGCGCCAGCAGCCAGACCACCCTTGGCGGCTACACCTTC. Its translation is CASSQTTLGGYTF.

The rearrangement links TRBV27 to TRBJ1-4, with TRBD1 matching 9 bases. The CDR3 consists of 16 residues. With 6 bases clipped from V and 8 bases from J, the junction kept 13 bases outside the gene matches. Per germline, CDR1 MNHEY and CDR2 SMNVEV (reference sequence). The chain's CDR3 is CASRKNQQGAGEKLFF. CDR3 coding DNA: TGTGCCAGCAGGAAGAACCAACAGGGGGCTGGGGAAAAACTGTTTTTT.

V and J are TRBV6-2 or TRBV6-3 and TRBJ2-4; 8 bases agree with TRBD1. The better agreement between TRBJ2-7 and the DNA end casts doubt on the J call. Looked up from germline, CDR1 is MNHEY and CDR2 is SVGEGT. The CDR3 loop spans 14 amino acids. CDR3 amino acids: CASRPRDRPYEQYF. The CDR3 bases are TGTGCCAGCAGGCCGAGGGACAGGCCCTACGAGCAGTACTTC.

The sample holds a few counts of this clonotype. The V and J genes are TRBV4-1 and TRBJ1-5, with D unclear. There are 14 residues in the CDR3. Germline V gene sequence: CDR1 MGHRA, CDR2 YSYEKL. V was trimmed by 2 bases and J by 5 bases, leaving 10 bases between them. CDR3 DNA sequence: TGCGCCAGCAGCCAATCCCCGGGATATCAGCCCCAGCATTTT. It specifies CASSQSPGYQPQHF.

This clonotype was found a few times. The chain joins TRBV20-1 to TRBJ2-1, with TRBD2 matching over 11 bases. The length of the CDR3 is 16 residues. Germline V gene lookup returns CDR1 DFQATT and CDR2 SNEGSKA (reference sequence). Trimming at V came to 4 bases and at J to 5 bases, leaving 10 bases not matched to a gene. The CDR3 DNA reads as TGCAGTGCTACCCGGACTAGCGGGTGGGGGAACAATGAGCAGTTCTTC. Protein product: CSATRTSGWGNNEQFF.

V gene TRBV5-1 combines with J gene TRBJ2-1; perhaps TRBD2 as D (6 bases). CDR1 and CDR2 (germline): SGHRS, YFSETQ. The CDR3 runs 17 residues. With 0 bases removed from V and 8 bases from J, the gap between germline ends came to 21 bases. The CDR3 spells CASSLVRSALANDEQFF. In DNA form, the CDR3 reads TGCGCCAGCAGCTTGGTGCGCTCCGCCCTAGCGAACGATGAGCAGTTCTTC.

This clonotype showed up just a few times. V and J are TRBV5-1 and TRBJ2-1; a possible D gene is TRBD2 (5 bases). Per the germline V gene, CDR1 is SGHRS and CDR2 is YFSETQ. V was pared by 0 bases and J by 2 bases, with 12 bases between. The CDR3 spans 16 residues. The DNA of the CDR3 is TGCGCCAGCAGCTTGGGAGGACTTCTTACCTACAATGAGCAGTTCTTC. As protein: CASSLGGLLTYNEQFF.

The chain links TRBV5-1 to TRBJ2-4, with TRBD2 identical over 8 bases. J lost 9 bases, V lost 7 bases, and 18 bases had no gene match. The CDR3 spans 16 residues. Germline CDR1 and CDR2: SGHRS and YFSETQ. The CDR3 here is CASSDLPGGGGTIQYF. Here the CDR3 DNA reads TGCGCCAGCTCAGACCTACCGGGAGGGGGGGGAACCATTCAGTACTTC. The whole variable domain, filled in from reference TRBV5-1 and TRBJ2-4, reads KAGVTQTPRYLIKTRGQQVTLSCSPISGHRSVSWYQQTPGQGLQFLFEYFSETQRNKGNFPGRFSGRQFSNSRSEMNVSTLELGDSALYLCASSDLPGGGGTIQYFGAGTRLSVL.

The CDR3 bases are TGTGCCAGCAGTCCCGGGACTAGCGGGAGGGCCTTTGTTACAGATACGCAGTATTTT. This codes for CASSPGTSGRAFVTDTQYF. The rearrangement links TRBV12-3 or TRBV12-4 to TRBJ2-3; 16 nucleotides agree with TRBD2. V shed 5 bases and J 3 bases; nucleotides not matched to a gene: 11. CDR3 length: 19 residues.

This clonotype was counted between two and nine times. The CDR3 coding sequence is TGCGCCAGCAGCCCGGGCCTTGCAACTAATGAAAAACTGTTTTTT. Its translation: CASSPGLATNEKLFF. The chain recombines TRBV5-1 with TRBJ1-4; D is unclear. There are 15 residues in the CDR3. Between the trimmed V and J ends, which lost 4 bases and 0 bases, there was a span of 10 bases. The germline CDR1 and CDR2 sequences are SGHRS and YFSETQ.

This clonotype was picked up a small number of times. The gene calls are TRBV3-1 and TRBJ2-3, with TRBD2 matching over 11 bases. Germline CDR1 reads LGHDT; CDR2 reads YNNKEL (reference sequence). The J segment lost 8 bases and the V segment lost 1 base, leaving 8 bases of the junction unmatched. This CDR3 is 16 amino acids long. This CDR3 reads CASSQGAGTSGSTQYF. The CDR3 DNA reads TGTGCCAGCAGCCAAGGGGCTGGGACTAGCGGTAGTACGCAGTATTTT.

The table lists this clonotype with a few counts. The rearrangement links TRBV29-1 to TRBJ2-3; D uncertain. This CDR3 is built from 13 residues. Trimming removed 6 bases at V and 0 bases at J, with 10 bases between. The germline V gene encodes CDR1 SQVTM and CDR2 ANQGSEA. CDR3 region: CSVPPESTDTQYF. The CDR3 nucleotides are TGCAGCGTCCCTCCGGAGAGCACAGATACGCAGTATTTT.

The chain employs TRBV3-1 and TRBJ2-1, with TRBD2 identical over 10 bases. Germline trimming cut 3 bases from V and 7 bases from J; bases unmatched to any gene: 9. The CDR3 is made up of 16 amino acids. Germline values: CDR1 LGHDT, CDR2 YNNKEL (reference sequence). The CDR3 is CASSHFLAGVDNEQFF. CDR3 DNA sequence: TGTGCCAGCAGCCATTTTCTAGCGGGAGTTGATAATGAGCAGTTCTTC.

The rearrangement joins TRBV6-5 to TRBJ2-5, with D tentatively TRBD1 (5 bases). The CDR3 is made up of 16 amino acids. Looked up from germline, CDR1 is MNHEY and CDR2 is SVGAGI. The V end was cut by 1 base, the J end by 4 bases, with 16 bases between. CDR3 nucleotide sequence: TGTGCCAGCAGTTACTTGGACAAGGGATCCTCAGAGACCCAGTACTTC. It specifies CASSYLDKGSSETQYF.